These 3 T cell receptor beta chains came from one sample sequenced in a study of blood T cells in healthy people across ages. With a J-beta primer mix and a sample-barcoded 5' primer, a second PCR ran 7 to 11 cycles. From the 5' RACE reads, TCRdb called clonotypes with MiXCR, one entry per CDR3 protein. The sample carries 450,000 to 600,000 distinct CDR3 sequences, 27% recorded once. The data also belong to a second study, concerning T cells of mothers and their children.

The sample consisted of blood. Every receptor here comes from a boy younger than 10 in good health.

This CDR3 reads CASSRTGSPGGEQYF. The CDR3 DNA reads as TGTGCCAGCAGCAGAACAGGGTCGCCCGGGGGCGAGCAGTACTTC. The genes are TRBV7-8 and TRBJ2-7; D is possibly TRBD1 or TRBD2 (6 bases each). Trimming left V 5 bases short and J 6 bases short, with 20 bases between. CDR1 is SGHVS, CDR2 FQNEAQ, per germline. This CDR3 contains 15 residues.

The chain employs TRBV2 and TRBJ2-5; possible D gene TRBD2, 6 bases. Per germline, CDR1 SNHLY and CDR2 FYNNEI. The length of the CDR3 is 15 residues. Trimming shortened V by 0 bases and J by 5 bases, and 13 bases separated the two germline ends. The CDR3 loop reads CASSEARRGRETQYF. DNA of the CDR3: TGTGCCAGCAGTGAAGCTAGGAGGGGTAGGGAGACCCAGTACTTC.

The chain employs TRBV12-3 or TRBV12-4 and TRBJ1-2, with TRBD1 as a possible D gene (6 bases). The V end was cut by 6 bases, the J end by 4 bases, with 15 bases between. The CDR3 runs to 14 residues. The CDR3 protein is CASSPGGPLYGYTF. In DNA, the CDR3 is TGTGCCAGCAGCCCGGGGGGGCCACTCTATGGCTACACCTTC.